This T cell receptor beta chain was identified in a study of blood T cell repertoires in COVID-19 (TCRdb year 2020). Regarding the complete study: Samples from collaborators originated in the United States, Italy and Spain and spanned both the acute and convalescent phases of COVID-19. The sample metadata nearly always contained a de-identified subject ID, COVID-19 status, age in years and sex. A freely available public database, intended as a resource for researchers studying the immune response to SARS-CoV-2, is where the repertoires were released. The samples were drawn from two sources: the first 160 participants of the ongoing ImmuneRACE study, and 1,200 or so subjects contributed by 6 global collaborators. The prospective study material was composed of cDNA or gDNA derived from T cells, B-cell-depleted T cells, or PBMCs. Where available, HLA class I and class II types were obtained from metadata supplied by the sample provider rather than from assay-based typing. Subjects who had been exposed to COVID-19, were actively infected with it, or had recovered from it provided the deeply sampled blood TCRbeta repertoires that made up the dataset. Overall results and qualifications from the work: The amount of clinical and demographic metadata varied by source and participant and was provided uncurated.

About this clone: The antigen it recognizes is unknown. It has no much larger one-base neighbor in the sample; base qualities were not kept.

V trim: 4 bases; J trim: 5 bases; unmatched bases: 3. Per the germline V gene, MNHEY is the CDR1 and SVGAGI is the CDR2. The CDR3 has 14 amino acids, counting the end cysteine and phenylalanine. Only the CDR3 region is kept as DNA, spanning 42 bases read in frame from base 1. TCRbeta CDR3 regions were amplified from genomic DNA using the immunoSEQ Assay, a bias-controlled multiplex PCR. The authors processed their data as follows. The number of nucleated cells in each sample was estimated by amplification of reference gene primers within the assay. To quantify the absolute abundance of each unique TCRbeta CDR3 rearrangement, sequence reads were collapsed and filtered. For each sample, productive Simpson clonality was calculated as the square root of Simpson's diversity index across productive rearrangements. Entries here come from immuneACCESS through TCRdb and include only in-frame sequences with V and J called. Some clones fail to appear in such tables; in the studies checked, an unresolved V gene covers under half of the shortfall, and the cause of the remainder is unknown. The DNA was the basis for D and trimming; V, J and clone size are from that table. The sample has approximately 50,000 clones on record, 90% of them singletons. Together, the top ten hold 6.2% of the sample.

Collaborating institutions collected whole blood in K2EDTA tubes following their own protocols. For TCRbeta analysis, collaborators shipped samples as frozen whole blood, isolated PBMCs, or DNA extracted from either of those sample types. The chain couples TRBV6-5 to TRBJ2-7; TRBD2 lines up with 12 middle nucleotides. The receptor was isolated from a man aged 40-50 years with acute or convalescent COVID-19. Sequenced: peripheral blood. The CDR3: CASSSRLAGDEQYF. The DNA reads as follows: TGTGCCAGCAGTTCAAGACTAGCGGGGGACGAGCAGTACTTC.